This TCR beta chain was retrieved from a study of blood T cells in healthy people across ages. Notes on the study in general: The long-lived group displayed more naive CD4+ cells, plus higher diversity, than the aged donors did. Researchers report that TCR beta diversity correlated strongly with naive T cell percentage.

A second PCR of 7 to 11 cycles used a sample-barcoded 5' primer and a J-beta primer mix. TCRdb re-derived calls from the 5' RACE reads in MiXCR, one entry per CDR3 protein. The profile shows 1,300,000 or so distinct CDR3 sequences, approximately 59% of them singletons. Trimming took 6 bases from V and 3 from J; bases not matched to a gene: 9. This CDR3 has 16 residues. Per the germline V gene, CDR1 is LGHNA and CDR2 is YSLEER. Turning to this clonotype: Its antigen remains unidentified.

The source material was blood. This sequence joins TRBV4-3 and TRBJ2-1; 9 nucleotides match TRBD1. The sequence was collected from a young man in good health. The CDR3 DNA reads as TGCGCCAGCAGACAACGTTCGGGACAGGGCTACAATGAGCAGTTCTTC. Amino acids: CASRQRSGQGYNEQFF.